The 25 T cell receptor beta chains given below trace back to one sample, sequenced in a study of blood T cell repertoires in COVID-19. TCRdb keeps only in-frame clones here, not all; method: immunoSEQ multiplex PCR. The top ten hold about an eighth of the sample, which has about 230,000 clones, roughly nine tenths seen once. Sample: peripheral blood. The origin of the receptors is a woman younger than 35 who had recovered from COVID-19.

This chain links TRBV30 with TRBJ2-1; 11 bases align to TRBD2. With V trimmed by 2 bases and J by 4 bases, 4 bases remained unmatched. The CDR3 spans 15 residues. Germline-derived CDR1 and CDR2 are GTSNPN and SVGIG (reference sequence). In DNA form, the CDR3 reads TGTGCCTGGAGTCAGATAGCGGGAGGGTACAATGAGCAGTTCTTC. Residues: CAWSQIAGGYNEQFF. The whole variable domain, filled in from reference TRBV30 and TRBJ2-1, reads SQTIHQWPATLVQPVGSPLSLECTVEGTSNPNLYWYRQAAGRGLQLLFYSVGIGQISSEVPQNLSASRPQDRQFILSSKKLLLSDSGFYLCAWSQIAGGYNEQFFGPGTRLTVL.

This chain connects TRBV4-1 to TRBJ1-5; 7 positions match TRBD1. This CDR3 contains 16 residues. Germline V CDR1 and CDR2: MGHRA, YSYEKL. The V gene end was trimmed by 1 base and the J gene end by 3 bases; junction bases not matched to a gene: 6. CDR3 region: CASSQVGGENNQPQHF. The CDR3 nucleotides read TGCGCCAGCAGCCAAGTAGGGGGCGAGAACAATCAGCCCCAGCATTTT.

This clone was observed once. The chain links TRBV5-5 to TRBJ2-5, with 7 bases aligning to TRBD1. The junction had 11 bases not matched to a gene; V was cut back by 6 bases and J by 3 bases. There are 15 residues in the CDR3. Germline V gene sequence: CDR1 SGHKS, CDR2 YYEKEE (reference sequence). CDR3 coding DNA: TGTGCCAGCAACAAATGGGGACAGTACGAAGAGACCCAGTACTTC. It codes for CASNKWGQYEETQYF. The full variable domain, rest sourced from reference TRBV5-5 and TRBJ2-5, is DAGVTQSPTHLIKTRGQQVTLRCSPISGHKSVSWYQQVLGQGPQFIFQYYEKEERGRGNFPDRFSARQFPNYSSELNVNALLLGDSALYLCASNKWGQYEETQYFGPGTRLLVL.

The gene calls are TRBV6-5 and TRBJ1-1, with 7 positions matching TRBD1. The CDR3 totals 15 residues. J lost 3 bases, V lost 5 bases, and 9 bases had no gene match. Germline lookup yields CDR1 MNHEY and CDR2 SVGAGI. In DNA, the CDR3 is TGTGCCAGCAGTCGACAGGGTAGGTTCGACACTGAAGCTTTCTTT. This gives the protein CASSRQGRFDTEAFF.

The V and J genes are TRBV3-1 (or the pseudogene TRBV3-2) and TRBJ2-2; TRBD1 aligns across 9 bases. CDR3 size: 16 residues. Germline loops: CDR1 LGHDT, CDR2 YNNKEL (reference sequence). Trimming at V came to 4 bases and at J to 4 bases, leaving 7 bases not matched to a gene. The CDR3 loop is CASSLGTGQGTGELFF. The CDR3 bases are TGTGCCAGCAGCCTCGGGACAGGGCAGGGCACCGGGGAGCTGTTTTTT.

V and J are TRBV29-1 and TRBJ2-7, with 10 bases that match TRBD1. The CDR3 has 13 residues. V was pared by 3 bases and J by 3 bases, with 2 bases of the junction left unmatched. Germline-derived CDR1 and CDR2 are SQVTM and ANQGSEA. The CDR3 DNA reads as TGCAGCGTTGAGACAGGGGGCGGCTACGAGCAGTACTTC. This sequence encodes CSVETGGGYEQYF.

The rearrangement links TRBV7-9 to TRBJ1-2; D gene ambiguous. CDR1 and CDR2 from the germline V gene are SEHNR and FQNEAQ (reference sequence). The CDR3 extends over 15 amino acids. V was cut by 1 base and J by 4 bases, with 13 bases left in between. Written as DNA, the CDR3 is TGTGCCAGCAGCTTAGTGCAGAATATCCGCTATGGCTACACCTTC. Amino acids: CASSLVQNIRYGYTF.

V and J are TRBV5-4 and TRBJ1-2; weak D call: TRBD1 (6 bases). The CDR3 length is 15 residues. Germline V gene sequence: CDR1 SGHNT, CDR2 YYREEE (reference sequence). V dropped 4 bases and J dropped 0 bases, with 13 bases sitting between them. In DNA, the CDR3 is TGTGCCAGCAGCCAACAACGGACAGCTAACTATGGCTACACCTTC. It encodes CASSQQRTANYGYTF.

The V gene is TRBV9, the J gene TRBJ2-1; 8 bases match TRBD1. V lost 4 bases, J lost 0 bases, and 3 bases stayed unmatched. CDR1 is SGDLS, CDR2 YYNGEE, per germline. CDR3 length equals 15 residues. The CDR3 region is CASSRTGSSYNEQFF. CDR3 sequence (DNA): TGTGCCAGCAGCCGGACAGGGAGCTCCTACAATGAGCAGTTCTTC.

This chain connects TRBV30 to TRBJ2-7; D uncertain. Germline lookup yields CDR1 GTSNPN and CDR2 SVGIG (reference sequence). CDR3 length equals 11 residues. V was trimmed by 2 bases and J by 4 bases, leaving 6 bases between them. Here the CDR3 DNA reads TGTGCCTGGAGTCAATTTTACGAGCAGTACTTC. It is translated as CAWSQFYEQYF.

A note on this clone: Other DNA variants within this sample encode the same CDR3. The rearrangement links TRBV9 to TRBJ1-1; no clear D. The V gene's germline CDR1 is SGDLS and CDR2 YYNGEE. The CDR3 sequence is 13 residues long. V shed 0 bases and J shed 3 bases, with 6 bases lying between them. The chain's CDR3 is CASSVGGDTEAFF. CDR3 in DNA: TGTGCCAGCAGCGTAGGCGGGGACACTGAAGCTTTCTTT.

This sequence joins TRBV4-2 and TRBJ1-2, with 9 nucleotides matching TRBD1. From germline, CDR1 is LGHNA and CDR2 YNFKEQ. The CDR3 sequence is 16 residues long. V dropped 0 bases and J dropped 4; count of bases not matched to a gene: 6. The CDR3 sequence: CASSQDKTGGFYGYTF. For the CDR3, the DNA is TGTGCCAGCAGCCAAGACAAGACAGGGGGGTTCTATGGCTACACCTTC.

The chain links TRBV7-9 to TRBJ1-5; a weak D match, TRBD1 (5 bases). Between the trimmed V and J ends, which lost 5 bases and 6 bases, there was a span of 8 bases. CDR3 size: 12 residues. In germline, CDR1 is SEHNR, CDR2 FQNEAQ (reference sequence). In nucleotides, the CDR3 is TGTGCCAGCAGCGCAAGGGGTCAGCCCCAGCATTTT. Translated, it gives CASSARGQPQHF.

The chain couples TRBV30 to TRBJ2-3; D possibly corresponds to TRBD1 (5 bases). The germline V and J ends were trimmed by 1 base and 5 bases, with 16 bases remaining between them. This CDR3 spans 15 amino acids. CDR1 is GTSNPN and CDR2 is SVGIG in the germline V gene (reference sequence). CDR3 sequence reads: CAWSGTQVQGDTQYF. CDR3 DNA sequence: TGTGCCTGGAGTGGAACACAGGTACAAGGAGATACGCAGTATTTT.

This clone was seen just once. The chain uses TRBV19 and TRBJ2-1; no definite D call. CDR1 LNHDA and CDR2 SQIVND come from the germline V gene (reference sequence). With 5 bases removed from V and 10 bases from J, the gap between germline ends came to 9 bases. The CDR3 spans 11 residues. In DNA, the CDR3 is TGTGCCAGTAGTCCTGGAGAAGAGCAGTTCTTC. It is translated as CASSPGEEQFF. Combining the CDR3 with reference TRBV19 and TRBJ2-1 gives the whole variable domain DGGITQSPKYLFRKEGQNVTLSCEQNLNHDAMYWYRQDPGQGLRLIYYSQIVNDFQKGDIAEGYSVSREKKESFPLTVTSAQKNPTAFYLCASSPGEEQFFGPGTRLTVL.

The genes are TRBV25-1 and TRBJ2-5; 7 nucleotides match TRBD1. This CDR3 is built from 15 residues. Germline CDR1 and CDR2: MGHDK and SYGVNS. V dropped 8 bases and J dropped 2; count of bases not matched to a gene: 11. The CDR3 spells CASGNSGTAQETQYF. CDR3 DNA: TGTGCCAGCGGCAACTCCGGGACAGCTCAAGAGACCCAGTACTTC.

The chain recombines TRBV4-1 with TRBJ2-7; D ambiguous. The V gene lost 2 bases and the J gene lost 0 bases, with 14 bases spanning the gap. Germline V gene lookup returns CDR1 MGHRA and CDR2 YSYEKL. CDR3 length: 16 residues. CDR3 region: CASSQNPQAYSYEQYF. DNA for the CDR3: TGCGCCAGCAGCCAAAACCCCCAGGCGTACTCCTACGAGCAGTACTTC.

The chain links TRBV9 to TRBJ2-1, with 13 positions matching TRBD2. CDR1 is SGDLS and CDR2 is YYNGEE in the germline V gene. The CDR3 is 13 residues long. J lost 10 bases, V lost 3 bases, and 1 base had no gene match. The CDR3, as DNA: TGTGCCAGCAGCGCGGGACTAGCGGGAGAGCAGTTCTTC. Residues: CASSAGLAGEQFF. Full variable domain (rest looked up from reference TRBV9 and TRBJ2-1): DSGVTQTPKHLITATGQRVTLRCSPRSGDLSVYWYQQSLDQGLQFLIQYYNGEERAKGNILERFSAQQFPDLHSELNLSSLELGDSALYFCASSAGLAGEQFFGPGTRLTVL.

This chain connects TRBV7-8 to TRBJ2-1; no firm D call. V was shortened by 1 base and J by 4 bases, with 5 bases between the two germline ends. From germline, CDR1 is SGHVS and CDR2 FQNEAQ. The CDR3 extends over 13 amino acids. The CDR3 loop is CASSLVGYNEQFF. CDR3 in DNA: TGTGCCAGCAGCTTAGTCGGGTACAATGAGCAGTTCTTC.

This clone was seen a single time. DNA for the CDR3: TGCAGCGTTCGGGACTCCCTTCCTACGCAGTATTTT. It is translated as CSVRDSLPTQYF. The V call is TRBV29-1, the J call TRBJ2-3, with D possibly TRBD2 on 6 matching bases. V lost 5 bases, J lost 8 bases, and 14 bases lay in between. CDR1 and CDR2 (germline): SQVTM, ANQGSEA. The CDR3 spans 12 residues.

V and J are TRBV5-4 and TRBJ2-7; D may be TRBD1 (5 bases). This CDR3 is built from 11 residues. CDR1 is SGHNT, CDR2 YYREEE, per germline (reference sequence). The germline V and J ends were trimmed by 3 bases and 6 bases, with 7 bases remaining between them. The CDR3 spells CASSSQGEQYF. In DNA form, the CDR3 reads TGTGCCAGCAGCTCCCAGGGCGAGCAGTACTTC. The whole variable domain, remainder taken from reference TRBV5-4 and TRBJ2-7, is ETGVTQSPTHLIKTRGQQVTLRCSSQSGHNTVSWYQQALGQGPQFIFQYYREEENGRGNFPPRFSGLQFPNYSSELNVNALELDDSALYLCASSSQGEQYFGPGTRLTVT.

This rearrangement joins TRBV19 to TRBJ2-1, with 10 nucleotides matching TRBD2. V trimming: 0 bases; J trimming: 7 bases; junction bases outside the gene matches: 9. CDR1 and CDR2 from the germline V gene are LNHDA and SQIVND (reference sequence). The CDR3 runs 17 residues. This CDR3 is CASSIDPGSGRDNEQFF. Here the CDR3 DNA reads TGTGCCAGTAGTATAGATCCGGGGAGCGGGAGGGATAATGAGCAGTTCTTC.

The chain couples TRBV6-5 to TRBJ2-7, with 8 bases that match TRBD2. V was clipped by 4 bases and J by 4 bases; unmatched bases: 6. The V gene's germline CDR1 is MNHEY and CDR2 SVGAGI. The CDR3 is 14 residues long. CDR3 region: CASSLGLAGYEQYF. The CDR3 DNA reads TGTGCCAGCAGTTTAGGACTAGCTGGTTACGAGCAGTACTTC.

The chain has TRBV5-4 and TRBJ2-5; 7 bases are shared with TRBD2. This CDR3 is 14 amino acids long. V shed 5 bases, J shed 4 bases, and the junction held 8 bases outside the gene matches. Germline V lookup: CDR1 SGHNT, CDR2 YYREEE (reference sequence). The CDR3 loop is CASSYWTRGETQYF. The DNA for the CDR3 is TGTGCCAGCAGTTACTGGACTAGGGGAGAGACCCAGTACTTC.

Here the CDR3 reads CASSPPMGRGPYEQYF. CDR3 coding DNA: TGTGCCAGCTCACCACCGATGGGGCGAGGTCCCTACGAGCAGTACTTC. V gene TRBV18 combines with J gene TRBJ2-7; a possible D gene is TRBD1 (5 bases). CDR1 KGHSH and CDR2 LQKENI come from the germline V gene. The CDR3 covers 16 residues. With 0 bases removed from V and 2 bases from J, the gap between germline ends came to 14 bases.